The 23 T cell receptor beta chains in this list originate from one sample, sequenced in a study of blood T cell repertoires in COVID-19. The repertoire was sequenced with immunoSEQ multiplex PCR; TCRdb's copy has only in-frame clones and lacks some. The sample shows nearly 350,000 clones, around 83% of them seen only once. The sample was peripheral blood. The receptors originated from a man aged 25 to 40 with active or convalescent COVID-19.

The rearrangement uses TRBV15 and TRBJ2-1, with 15 bases lining up with TRBD2. The CDR3 is 16 residues long. The V segment lost 3 bases and the J segment 9 bases; nucleotides outside the gene matches: 6. CDR1 and CDR2 from the germline V gene are LNHNV and YYDKDF (reference sequence). CDR3: CATSSRTSGRAAEQFF. CDR3 sequence (DNA): TGTGCCACCAGCAGCAGGACTAGCGGGAGGGCCGCTGAGCAGTTCTTC.

This chain connects TRBV19 to TRBJ1-1, with 9 nucleotides matching TRBD1. Per germline, CDR1 LNHDA and CDR2 SQIVND (reference sequence). V was clipped by 4 bases and J by 5 bases; unmatched bases: 8. The CDR3 contains 15 residues. CDR3 sequence (DNA): TGTGCCAGTAGTACGATACAGGGGGCTTCAACTGAAGCTTTCTTT. Translation gives CASSTIQGASTEAFF.

This clone was detected only once. This CDR3 reads CSVVSLAGGYTF. The CDR3 DNA follows: TGCAGCGTTGTGAGCCTGGCGGGCGGCTACACCTTC. The chain joins TRBV29-1 to TRBJ1-2, with no clear D. V lost 4 bases to trimming and J lost 8 bases, with 14 bases between them. CDR3 length: 12 amino acids. From germline, CDR1 is SQVTM and CDR2 ANQGSEA. Complete variable domain (other parts from reference TRBV29-1 and TRBJ1-2): SAVISQKPSRDICQRGTSLTIQCQVDSQVTMMFWYRQQPGQSLTLIATANQGSEATYESGFVIDKFPISRPNLTFSTLTVSNMSPEDSSIYLCSVVSLAGGYTFGSGTRLTVV.

The chain combines TRBV28 with TRBJ1-4; possibly TRBD1 for D (6 bases). This CDR3 region has 13 residues. Per germline, CDR1 MDHEN and CDR2 SYDVKM. V was trimmed by 3 bases and J by 7 bases, leaving 9 bases between them. The CDR3 spells CASSLMGAEKLFF. The DNA for the CDR3 is TGTGCCAGCAGTTTGATGGGGGCTGAAAAACTGTTTTTT.

This chain joins TRBV28 and TRBJ1-2; 7 bases line up with TRBD1. Germline assignment: CDR1 MDHEN and CDR2 SYDVKM. This CDR3 is built from 14 residues. Losses at the gene ends were 6 bases for V and 3 bases for J; bases not matched to a gene: 7. CDR3 region: CASRPPGQYYGYTF. CDR3 nucleotide sequence: TGTGCCAGCAGACCCCCGGGACAGTACTATGGCTACACCTTC.

The rearrangement uses TRBV24-1 and TRBJ2-5; D call uncertain. This CDR3 has 15 residues. Per germline, CDR1 KGHDR and CDR2 SFDVKD. With 5 bases removed from V and 0 bases from J, the gap between germline ends came to 12 bases. The CDR3 here is CATSAIYNYQETQYF. The CDR3 DNA reads as TGTGCCACCAGTGCCATCTATAATTACCAAGAGACCCAGTACTTC.

V is TRBV4-1 and J is TRBJ2-1; 10 bases fit TRBD2. CDR3 length: 16 residues. Germline V gene sequence: CDR1 MGHRA, CDR2 YSYEKL. Unmatched junction bases numbered 13, after V lost 5 bases and J lost 9 bases. CDR3 DNA: TGCGCCAGCAGCGCTAGTCCTAGCGGGAGAGGAGGTGAGCAGTTCTTC. This gives the protein CASSASPSGRGGEQFF.

This sequence joins TRBV2 and TRBJ2-5; 8 nucleotides match TRBD1. With 6 bases clipped from V and 4 bases from J, the junction kept 4 bases outside the gene matches. The length of the CDR3 is 13 residues. The germline gives CDR1 SNHLY, CDR2 FYNNEI. The CDR3 loop reads CASSPGQAETQYF. CDR3 sequence (DNA): TGTGCCAGCAGCCCGGGACAGGCAGAGACCCAGTACTTC.

The gene calls are TRBV4-3 and TRBJ2-3, with a tentative D call TRBD2 (6 bases). The CDR3 runs to 14 residues. Trimming pared 3 bases from V and 8 bases from J, leaving 15 bases between. Germline CDR1 reads LGHNA; CDR2 reads YSLEER. CDR3 in DNA: TGCGCCAGCAGCCAGCGTCATTCCGGGGGTACGCAGTATTTT. This codes for CASSQRHSGGTQYF.

CDR3 DNA sequence: TGTGCCAGCAGGGGTAGCGGGAGCGACTTCTACGAGCAGTACTTC. It encodes CASRGSGSDFYEQYF. The chain combines TRBV2 with TRBJ2-7; TRBD2 agrees at 9 bases. J lost 3 bases, V lost 6 bases, and 9 bases had no gene match. The length of the CDR3 is 15 residues. Germline CDR1 is SNHLY and CDR2 is FYNNEI.

The chain is built from TRBV11-2 and TRBJ2-7; D possibly corresponds to TRBD2 (6 bases). CDR1 and CDR2 from the germline V gene are SGHAT and FQNNGV. CDR3 length equals 13 residues. V was trimmed by 2 bases and J by 3 bases, leaving 8 bases between them. The CDR3 nucleotides are TGTGCCAGCAGCTTAAACGGGGGCTACGAGCAGTACTTC. Its translation is CASSLNGGYEQYF.

The gene calls are TRBV24-1 and TRBJ2-1, with 15 bases lining up with TRBD2. Germline assignment: CDR1 KGHDR and CDR2 SFDVKD. The CDR3 length is 17 residues. Trimming at V came to 3 bases and at J to 7 bases, leaving 6 bases not matched to a gene. The CDR3 protein is CATSDHPGLAGGNEQFF. The CDR3 coding sequence is TGTGCCACCAGTGATCACCCGGGACTAGCGGGGGGTAATGAGCAGTTCTTC.

The rearrangement joins TRBV5-1 to TRBJ1-2; D gene unclear. Trimming stripped 0 bases from V and 5 bases from J, with 11 bases between. Germline V gene data show CDR1 as SGHRS and CDR2 as YFSETQ. The CDR3 sequence is 14 residues long. For the CDR3, the DNA is TGCGCCAGCAGCTTGGATGTGGGAGGGTATGGCTACACCTTC. It yields the protein CASSLDVGGYGYTF.

This chain connects TRBV5-4 to TRBJ2-5; 9 bases line up with TRBD2. This CDR3 has 16 residues. Germline V gene sequence: CDR1 SGHNT, CDR2 YYREEE (reference sequence). With 0 bases clipped from V and 8 bases from J, the junction kept 11 bases outside the gene matches. CDR3 coding DNA: TGTGCCAGCAGCTTGGAAATAGCGGGGGCCCCAGTAACCCAGTACTTC. Amino acids: CASSLEIAGAPVTQYF.

The CDR3 loop reads CASSAGGSTEAFF. The DNA for the CDR3 is TGTGCCAGCAGCGCCGGGGGAAGTACTGAAGCTTTCTTT. The V and J genes are TRBV7-2 and TRBJ1-1, with a tentative D call TRBD1 (5 bases). The CDR3 is made up of 13 amino acids. Germline CDR1 is SGHTA and CDR2 is FQGNSA. V was trimmed by 5 bases and J by 5 bases, leaving 12 bases between them.

This sequence joins TRBV5-1 and TRBJ1-1; D uncertain. The CDR3 totals 14 residues. CDR1 is SGHRS and CDR2 is YFSETQ in the germline V gene. V dropped 3 bases and J dropped 1 base, with 10 bases sitting between them. CDR3 region: CASSSDTWNTEAFF. CDR3 coding DNA: TGCGCCAGCAGCTCAGACACTTGGAACACTGAAGCTTTCTTT.

The chain has TRBV27 and TRBJ2-7; 10 bases align to TRBD1. CDR1 is MNHEY and CDR2 is SMNVEV in the germline V gene (reference sequence). V dropped 6 bases and J dropped 7; count of bases not matched to a gene: 6. The CDR3 contains 13 residues. DNA for the CDR3: TGTGCCAGCAGACGACAGGGGGCTGAGGAGCAGTACTTC. As protein: CASRRQGAEEQYF.

The chain has TRBV5-4 and TRBJ2-7, with unresolved D. The CDR3 is 14 residues long. Trimming stripped 0 bases from V and 5 bases from J, with 12 bases between. Germline V CDR1 and CDR2: SGHNT, YYREEE (reference sequence). The CDR3 protein is CASSLGGMNHEQYF. DNA for the CDR3: TGTGCCAGCAGCTTGGGCGGAATGAACCACGAGCAGTACTTC.

The rearrangement uses TRBV3-1 (or the pseudogene TRBV3-2) and TRBJ1-5; 12 bases agree with TRBD1. The junction had 5 bases not matched to a gene; V was cut back by 4 bases and J by 7 bases. CDR3 length equals 15 residues. Germline values: CDR1 LGHDT, CDR2 YNNKEL (reference sequence). The CDR3 reads CASSPGTGGYQPQHF. The CDR3 nucleotides read TGTGCCAGCAGCCCCGGGACAGGGGGCTACCAGCCCCAGCATTTT.

The chain links TRBV5-1 to TRBJ1-5, with a tentative D call TRBD1 (6 bases). Between the trimmed V and J ends, which lost 3 bases and 3 bases, there was a span of 10 bases. Germline V gene sequence: CDR1 SGHRS, CDR2 YFSETQ. CDR3 length equals 14 residues. CDR3 DNA sequence: TGCGCCAGCAGCTCTACAGGGCTCAATCAGCCCCAGCATTTT. Translated, it gives CASSSTGLNQPQHF.

The rearrangement uses TRBV6-2 or TRBV6-3 and TRBJ2-7; TRBD2 is a possible D gene (6 bases). Germline V gene sequence: CDR1 MNHEY, CDR2 SVGEGT. This CDR3 is 16 amino acids long. The V end lost 2 bases, the J end lost 3 bases, and 17 bases lay between the germline ends. Here the CDR3 reads CASSYLGLASNYEQYF. The CDR3 DNA follows: TGTGCCAGCAGTTACCTGGGGCTAGCGTCGAACTACGAGCAGTACTTC.

The chain is built from TRBV4-1 and TRBJ1-2; no clear D gene. Germline CDR1 MGHRA, CDR2 YSYEKL. The CDR3 is 13 amino acids. Deletions cut 6 bases from V and 4 bases from J, with 12 bases between. CDR3 coding DNA: TGCGCCAGCAGGCAGACTGGGAGCTATGGCTACACCTTC. This sequence encodes CASRQTGSYGYTF.

The V gene is TRBV20-1, the J gene TRBJ2-2; maybe TRBD1 (5 bases). V lost 3 bases to trimming and J lost 6 bases, with 14 bases between them. There are 14 residues in the CDR3. CDR1 is DFQATT, CDR2 SNEGSKA, per germline (reference sequence). CDR3 nucleotides: TGCAGTGCTAGTAGTGGACAAGGGGCCGGGGAGCTGTTTTTT. It encodes CSASSGQGAGELFF.